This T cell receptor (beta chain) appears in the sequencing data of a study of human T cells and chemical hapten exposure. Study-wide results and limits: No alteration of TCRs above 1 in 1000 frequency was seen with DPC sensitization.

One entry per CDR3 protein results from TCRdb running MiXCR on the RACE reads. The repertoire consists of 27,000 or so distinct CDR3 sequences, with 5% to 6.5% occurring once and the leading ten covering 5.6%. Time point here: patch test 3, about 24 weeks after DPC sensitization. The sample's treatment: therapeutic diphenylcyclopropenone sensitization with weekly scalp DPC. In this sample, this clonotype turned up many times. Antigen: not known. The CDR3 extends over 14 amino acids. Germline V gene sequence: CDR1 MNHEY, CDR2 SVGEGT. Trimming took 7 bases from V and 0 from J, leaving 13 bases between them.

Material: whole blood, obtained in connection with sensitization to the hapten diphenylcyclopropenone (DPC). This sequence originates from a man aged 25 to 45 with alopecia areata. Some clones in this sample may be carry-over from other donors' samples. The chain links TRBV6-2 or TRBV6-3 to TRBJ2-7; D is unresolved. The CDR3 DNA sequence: TGTGCCAGCAAAGGCGGCGGATTCTCCTACGAGCAGTACTTC. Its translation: CASKGGGFSYEQYF.